These 17 T cell receptor beta chains share one sample of origin, sequenced in a study of monozygotic twins with inflammatory bowel disease. Reprocessing the 5' RACE reads, TCRdb reports a single entry for every CDR3 protein and omits DNA. Its table records around 380,000 distinct CDR3 sequences. The source material was blood. These receptors originate from a human donor with ulcerative colitis or Crohn's disease, or a healthy co-twin of an affected twin (not recorded which).

V and J are TRBV4-1 and TRBJ1-4. The CDR3 contains 15 residues. The V gene's germline CDR1 is MGHRA and CDR2 YSYEKL. This CDR3 reads CASSQDSGKREKLFF.

The chain has TRBV7-2 and TRBJ2-1; without DNA, the TCRdb call of TRBD2 cannot be checked. This CDR3 is 16 amino acids long. CDR1 is SGHTA, CDR2 FQGNSA, per germline. The CDR3 region is CASSLVVASFGDEQFF.

This sequence joins TRBV5-1 and TRBJ2-3; without DNA, the TCRdb call of TRBD2 cannot be checked. The V gene's germline CDR1 is SGHRS and CDR2 YFSETQ. The CDR3 is 20 residues long. This CDR3 is CASRTGLAGGRWRITDTQYF. Looking up the rest from reference TRBV5-1 and TRBJ2-3 gives the full variable domain: KAGVTQTPRYLIKTRGQQVTLSCSPISGHRSVSWYQQTPGQGLQFLFEYFSETQRNKGNFPGRFSGRQFSNSRSEMNVSTLELGDSALYLCASRTGLAGGRWRITDTQYFGPGTRLTVL.

The V and J genes are TRBV19 and TRBJ1-5. Germline CDR1 reads LNHDA; CDR2 reads SQIVND (reference sequence). The CDR3 contains 13 residues. CDR3 protein: CASTEQSNQPQHF.

V gene TRBV20-1 combines with J gene TRBJ2-2; TCRdb names TRBD2, which stays unverified in the absence of DNA. The CDR3 contains 14 residues. Germline-derived CDR1 and CDR2 are DFQATT and SNEGSKA (reference sequence). The CDR3: CSARDGRETGELFF.

The V and J genes are TRBV3-1 and TRBJ1-2. There are 12 residues in the CDR3. Germline CDR1 LGHDT, CDR2 YNNKEL (reference sequence). CDR3 residues: CASSQGPYGYTF.

The chain is built from TRBV6-5 and TRBJ2-1; no DNA is available, so the TRBD1 call from TCRdb remains unchecked. This CDR3 is built from 15 residues. Germline CDR1 MNHEY, CDR2 SVGAGI. The CDR3 sequence is CASSYGGRAYNEQFF.

The chain joins TRBV12-3 or TRBV12-4 to TRBJ2-1; the TRBD2 assignment by TCRdb is unverifiable without DNA. CDR3 length equals 17 residues. CDR3: CASSLAQASGGRNEQFF.

V is TRBV5-1 and J is TRBJ2-3. The length of the CDR3 is 13 residues. The germline gives CDR1 SGHRS, CDR2 YFSETQ. CDR3 sequence: CASSLIATDTQYF.

The chain is built from TRBV6-8 and TRBJ2-1; the TRBD2 assignment by TCRdb is unverifiable without DNA. The germline CDR1 and CDR2 sequences are MNHGY and SAAAGT. The CDR3 spans 17 residues. This CDR3 is CASSTGTSGKPYNEQFF.

The chain recombines TRBV27 with TRBJ2-1. The CDR3 loop spans 11 amino acids. Germline V gene sequence: CDR1 MNHEY, CDR2 SMNVEV (reference sequence). The CDR3 sequence is CASSINNEQFF.

This rearrangement joins TRBV9 to TRBJ2-1; checking the TCRdb D call of TRBD2 is not possible without DNA. CDR3 size: 17 residues. Germline CDR1 and CDR2: SGDLS and YYNGEE. The CDR3 protein is CASSVESSGISYNEQFF.

The CDR3 loop reads CASSQGLGQVPEKLFF. The V call is TRBV4-1, the J call TRBJ1-4; TCRdb's assignment of TRBD1 cannot be checked, as there is no DNA. Looked up from germline, CDR1 is MGHRA and CDR2 is YSYEKL. The length of the CDR3 is 16 residues.

The chain couples TRBV3-1 to TRBJ1-3. This CDR3 is 17 amino acids long. Germline CDR1 LGHDT, CDR2 YNNKEL (reference sequence). Here the CDR3 reads CASSQEWRRTSGNTIYF.

The genes are TRBV10-3 and TRBJ2-1; there is no DNA to check the TCRdb D call of TRBD1. CDR3 length: 14 amino acids. Germline V gene data show CDR1 as ENHRY and CDR2 as SYGVKD. CDR3: CAISGGTGYNEQFF.

The chain couples TRBV18 to TRBJ2-7. The CDR3 consists of 13 residues. In germline, CDR1 is KGHSH, CDR2 LQKENI. The CDR3 loop is CASSPGEGMEQYF.

The chain links TRBV7-2 to TRBJ2-6; TCRdb gives TRBD1 as the D gene, but with no DNA this cannot be confirmed. CDR1 SGHTA and CDR2 FQGNSA come from the germline V gene. The CDR3 spans 15 residues. This chain's CDR3 is CASSLRTAGANVLTF.